The 26 T cell receptor beta chains below come from one sample, sequenced in a study of blood T cell repertoires in COVID-19. Clones were sequenced by immunoSEQ multiplex PCR, and TCRdb holds only the in-frame ones, with some missing. The data show some 250,000 clones, approximately 91% seen once. The specimen sequenced was peripheral blood. These TCRs come from a woman in her 30s with acute or convalescent COVID-19.

The chain is built from TRBV9 and TRBJ1-3, with 7 bases lining up with TRBD1. J was trimmed by 7 bases and V by 4 bases; bases with no gene match: 8. CDR3 length: 14 residues. CDR1 SGDLS and CDR2 YYNGEE come from the germline V gene. CDR3: CASSKQGLPNTIYF. In DNA, the CDR3 is TGTGCCAGCAGCAAACAGGGGCTCCCGAACACCATATATTTT. The full variable domain, completed using reference TRBV9 and TRBJ1-3, is DSGVTQTPKHLITATGQRVTLRCSPRSGDLSVYWYQQSLDQGLQFLIQYYNGEERAKGNILERFSAQQFPDLHSELNLSSLELGDSALYFCASSKQGLPNTIYFGEGSWLTVV.

The V call is TRBV6-2 or TRBV6-3, the J call TRBJ2-7, with a weak D call TRBD2 (5 bases). Germline V gene data show CDR1 as MNHEY and CDR2 as SVGEGT. Trimming left V 4 bases short and J 5 bases short, with 15 bases between. The CDR3 has 14 residues. The CDR3 sequence: CASSSVLTSHEQYF. The CDR3 DNA reads as TGTGCCAGCAGTTCCGTTCTCACTAGTCACGAGCAGTACTTC.

The rearrangement uses TRBV7-2 and TRBJ1-1; D is possibly TRBD1 (5 bases). V dropped 5 bases and J dropped 4 bases, with 14 bases sitting between them. The CDR3 contains 14 residues. CDR1 and CDR2 (germline): SGHTA, FQGNSA. The CDR3 DNA reads TGTGCCAGCAGCCCAATCCGGGGGTTCACTGAAGCTTTCTTT. It encodes CASSPIRGFTEAFF.

The V and J genes are TRBV12-3 or TRBV12-4 and TRBJ2-1; maybe TRBD2 (5 bases). The V and J ends lost 7 bases and 8 bases respectively, with 12 bases between them. The CDR3 has 12 amino acids. The CDR3 is CASKVAMDEQFF. As DNA, the CDR3 is TGTGCCAGCAAAGTAGCGATGGATGAGCAGTTCTTC.

The chain links TRBV7-2 to TRBJ2-1; 14 positions agree with TRBD2. J lost 10 bases, V lost 4 bases, and 6 bases had no gene match. The CDR3 contains 15 residues. Germline V gene sequence: CDR1 SGHTA, CDR2 FQGNSA. For the CDR3, the DNA is TGTGCCAGCAGCTCGGGACTAGCGGGAGTCCGGGAGCAGTTCTTC. Translating gives CASSSGLAGVREQFF.

This clone was seen a single time. The chain carries TRBV6-6 and TRBJ2-1; 14 bases align to TRBD2. Per the germline V gene, CDR1 is MNHNY and CDR2 is SVGAGI (reference sequence). V shed 5 bases, J shed 1 base, and the junction held 7 bases outside the gene matches. This CDR3 spans 18 amino acids. The DNA for the CDR3 is TGTGCCAGCAGTCCCGGGACTAGCGGGAGAGGTTCCTACAATGAGCAGTTCTTC. Residues: CASSPGTSGRGSYNEQFF.

The chain uses TRBV19 and TRBJ1-1, with D perhaps TRBD1 (5 bases). Germline CDR1 and CDR2: LNHDA and SQIVND (reference sequence). The V end was cut by 4 bases, the J end by 5 bases, with 20 bases between. The CDR3 contains 16 residues. CDR3 protein: CASSTPRMGRQTEAFF. The DNA of the CDR3 is TGTGCCAGTAGTACACCTCGGATGGGGCGGCAGACTGAAGCTTTCTTT.

This chain connects TRBV6-5 to TRBJ2-1; 9 nucleotides line up with TRBD1. This CDR3 spans 14 amino acids. CDR1 and CDR2 from the germline V gene are MNHEY and SVGAGI. The V segment lost 6 bases and the J segment 7 bases; nucleotides outside the gene matches: 7. DNA of the CDR3: TGTGCCAGCAGAGGGGGACAGGGCGGAAATGAGCAGTTCTTC. As protein: CASRGGQGGNEQFF.

The rearrangement joins TRBV7-3 to TRBJ2-1; 15 bases align to TRBD2. This CDR3 region has 15 residues. Losses at the gene ends were 4 bases for V and 9 bases for J; bases not matched to a gene: 4. CDR1 and CDR2 from the germline V gene are SGHTA and FQGTGA. The CDR3 is CASSSGLAGGGEQFF. The CDR3 region has the DNA TGTGCCAGCAGCTCCGGACTAGCGGGAGGGGGTGAGCAGTTCTTC. The entire variable domain, with the rest obtained from reference TRBV7-3 and TRBJ2-1, is as follows: GAGVSQTPSNKVTEKGKYVELRCDPISGHTALYWYRQSLGQGPEFLIYFQGTGAADDSGLPNDRFFAVRPEGSVSTLKIQRTERGDSAVYLCASSSGLAGGGEQFFGPGTRLTVL.

This clone was counted between two and nine times. J is TRBJ1-2 and V is TRBV2; TRBD1 aligns across 8 bases. CDR3 size: 13 residues. Germline trimming cut 6 bases from V and 5 bases from J; bases unmatched to any gene: 5. The germline V gene encodes CDR1 SNHLY and CDR2 FYNNEI. In DNA, the CDR3 is TGTGCCAGCAGAGTGGACAGGGCATATGGCTACACCTTC. It encodes CASRVDRAYGYTF.

The genes are TRBV5-1 and TRBJ2-5; no clear D gene. V gave up 0 bases and J gave up 5 bases, with 8 bases separating them. This CDR3 spans 13 amino acids. Germline lookup yields CDR1 SGHRS and CDR2 YFSETQ. DNA of the CDR3: TGCGCCAGCAGCTTGGAAGACGGGGAGACCCAGTACTTC. Translation: CASSLEDGETQYF.

The table lists this clone with a few counts. J is TRBJ2-1 and V is TRBV12-5, with TRBD2 matching 7 bases. CDR3 length equals 16 residues. V lost 8 bases, J lost 2 bases, and 12 bases stayed unmatched. The V gene's germline CDR1 is LGHNT and CDR2 FRNRAP. In DNA, the CDR3 is TGTGCTAGTCTTTCTGGAAGCGGGAATACCTACAATGAGCAGTTCTTC. This gives the protein CASLSGSGNTYNEQFF.

J is TRBJ2-1 and V is TRBV11-2; D unclear. V shed 3 bases and J shed 10 bases, with 19 bases lying between them. Germline CDR1 is SGHAT and CDR2 is FQNNGV. The CDR3 has 15 amino acids. CDR3 residues: CASSLSRVGIREQFF. The CDR3 DNA is TGTGCCAGCAGCTTGTCGCGTGTGGGCATAAGAGAGCAGTTCTTC.

V gene TRBV27 combines with J gene TRBJ2-7, with D maybe TRBD1 (7 bases). Germline CDR1 and CDR2: MNHEY and SMNVEV (reference sequence). The CDR3 length is 16 residues. The V end was cut by 2 bases, the J end by 2 bases, with 16 bases between. The CDR3 sequence is CASSLSPQGRPYEQYF. CDR3 sequence (DNA): TGTGCCAGCAGTTTAAGCCCACAGGGGAGGCCCTACGAGCAGTACTTC.

J is TRBJ2-3 and V is TRBV29-1; 11 nucleotides align to TRBD2. CDR1 and CDR2 (germline): SQVTM, ANQGSEA. CDR3 length: 17 residues. V shed 4 bases and J 1 base; nucleotides not matched to a gene: 10. The CDR3 protein is CSVAGVGTSGRTDTQYF. The CDR3 DNA sequence: TGCAGCGTTGCGGGCGTGGGGACTAGCGGACGCACAGATACGCAGTATTTT.

The V and J genes are TRBV6-2 or TRBV6-3 and TRBJ1-2; no clear D gene. V was trimmed by 2 bases and J by 13 bases, leaving 14 bases between them. CDR3 length equals 12 residues. Germline-derived CDR1 and CDR2 are MNHEY and SVGEGT. CDR3: CASSYVAAVRTF. In nucleotides, the CDR3 is TGTGCCAGCAGTTACGTGGCGGCCGTTCGCACCTTC.

J is TRBJ2-3 and V is TRBV5-4, with 8 positions matching TRBD1. Germline CDR1 SGHNT, CDR2 YYREEE (reference sequence). The CDR3 consists of 14 residues. Trimming cost V 8 bases and J 2 bases; bases outside gene matches: 7. The CDR3 nucleotides are TGTGCCAGTGAGGACAGGGTCTCCACAGATACGCAGTATTTT. Protein product: CASEDRVSTDTQYF.

V usage is TRBV2 and J usage is TRBJ2-7; no clear D. CDR3 length: 15 amino acids. V was pared by 6 bases and J by 0 bases, with 15 bases between. Germline lookup yields CDR1 SNHLY and CDR2 FYNNEI. The CDR3 DNA follows: TGTGCCAGCAGGATCATTCAAGAGAGCTCCTACGAGCAGTACTTC. This sequence encodes CASRIIQESSYEQYF.

The chain joins TRBV4-3 to TRBJ1-1; TRBD1 might be the D (6 bases). This CDR3 contains 15 residues. V was shortened by 4 bases and J by 7 bases, with 19 bases between the two germline ends. Per germline, CDR1 LGHNA and CDR2 YSLEER. The CDR3: CASSPGTGYSVEAFF. The CDR3 DNA follows: TGCGCCAGCAGCCCCGGCACAGGGTATTCCGTTGAAGCTTTCTTT.

The chain joins TRBV5-3 to TRBJ1-2; D ambiguous. TRBV5-3 is an open reading frame whose function is uncertain. The CDR3 has 16 amino acids. The germline V and J ends were trimmed by 1 base and 6 bases, with 19 bases remaining between them. CDR3 in DNA: TGTGCCAGAAGCTTGAACCTCGGCCGACCGGGGAATGGCTACACCTTC. This gives the protein CARSLNLGRPGNGYTF.

The J gene is TRBJ2-7, the V gene TRBV3-1 (or the pseudogene TRBV3-2), with 7 positions matching TRBD2. Germline values: CDR1 LGHDT, CDR2 YNNKEL (reference sequence). CDR3 size: 15 residues. V lost 1 base, J lost 3 bases, and 6 bases stayed unmatched. Written as DNA, the CDR3 is TGTGCCAGCAGCCAAGGGGGGACGGGGGGCTACGAGCAGTACTTC. Its protein is CASSQGGTGGYEQYF.

The chain links TRBV4-3 to TRBJ2-1; D is possibly TRBD1 (7 bases). This CDR3 region has 13 residues. Germline values: CDR1 LGHNA, CDR2 YSLEER. V was clipped by 5 bases and J by 6 bases, with 11 bases between them. The CDR3 sequence is CASSIQGGNEQFF. The CDR3 DNA is TGCGCCAGCAGCATCCAGGGGGGCAATGAGCAGTTCTTC.

V is TRBV19 and J is TRBJ2-3; no firm D call. Per germline, CDR1 LNHDA and CDR2 SQIVND (reference sequence). The V gene lost 6 bases and the J gene lost 8 bases, with 18 bases spanning the gap. The CDR3 runs 14 residues. This CDR3 is CASSPGSRVGTQYF. CDR3 coding DNA: TGTGCCAGTAGCCCGGGTTCCAGAGTAGGTACGCAGTATTTT. The variable domain in full, with the rest retrieved from reference TRBV19 and TRBJ2-3, is DGGITQSPKYLFRKEGQNVTLSCEQNLNHDAMYWYRQDPGQGLRLIYYSQIVNDFQKGDIAEGYSVSREKKESFPLTVTSAQKNPTAFYLCASSPGSRVGTQYFGPGTRLTVL.

The CDR3 nucleotides are TGTGCCAGCAGATATCGATTGGATACTAGACGGAAATCCACAGATACGCAGTATTTT. As protein: CASRYRLDTRRKSTDTQYF. The V call is TRBV7-2, the J call TRBJ2-3; TRBD2 is a possible D gene (5 bases). The CDR3 contains 19 residues. The germline V gene encodes CDR1 SGHTA and CDR2 FQGNSA. V was pared by 6 bases and J by 2 bases, with 27 bases between.

This chain links TRBV6-2 or TRBV6-3 with TRBJ2-3; the match to TRBD2 covers 10 bases. V was pared by 2 bases and J by 6 bases, with 5 bases of the junction left unmatched. From germline, CDR1 is MNHEY and CDR2 SVGEGT. The CDR3 spans 15 residues. Here the CDR3 reads CASSYGLAGVDTQYF. CDR3 sequence (DNA): TGTGCCAGCAGTTACGGGCTAGCGGGAGTTGATACGCAGTATTTT.

This clone is a singleton in its sample. The genes are TRBV2 and TRBJ1-2; maybe TRBD1 (6 bases). This CDR3 is built from 15 residues. Germline values: CDR1 SNHLY, CDR2 FYNNEI. V was clipped by 8 bases and J by 4 bases, with 20 bases between them. CDR3 sequence: CASPRDPRGIYGYTF. The CDR3 bases are TGTGCCAGCCCTAGAGACCCGAGGGGGATCTATGGCTACACCTTC.